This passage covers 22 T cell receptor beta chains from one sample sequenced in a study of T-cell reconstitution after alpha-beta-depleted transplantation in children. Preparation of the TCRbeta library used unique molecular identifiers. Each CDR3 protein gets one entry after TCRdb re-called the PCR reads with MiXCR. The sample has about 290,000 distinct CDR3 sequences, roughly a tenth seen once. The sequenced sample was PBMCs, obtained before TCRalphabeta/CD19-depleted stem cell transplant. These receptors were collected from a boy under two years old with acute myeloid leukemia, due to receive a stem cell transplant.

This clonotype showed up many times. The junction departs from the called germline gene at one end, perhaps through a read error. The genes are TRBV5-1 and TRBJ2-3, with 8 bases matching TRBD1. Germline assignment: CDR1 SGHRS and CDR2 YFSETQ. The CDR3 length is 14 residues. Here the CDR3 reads CASSYGQGGDTHYF. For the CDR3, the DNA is TGCGCCAGCAGCTACGGACAGGGCGGAGATACGCACTATTTT.

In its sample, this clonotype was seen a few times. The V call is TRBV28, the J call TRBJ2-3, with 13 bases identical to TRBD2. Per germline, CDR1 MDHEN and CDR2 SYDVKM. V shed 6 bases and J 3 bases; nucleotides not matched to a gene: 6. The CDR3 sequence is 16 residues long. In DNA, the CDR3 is TGTGCCAGCAGAGGACTAGCGGGAGATAGGACAGATACGCAGTATTTT. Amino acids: CASRGLAGDRTDTQYF.

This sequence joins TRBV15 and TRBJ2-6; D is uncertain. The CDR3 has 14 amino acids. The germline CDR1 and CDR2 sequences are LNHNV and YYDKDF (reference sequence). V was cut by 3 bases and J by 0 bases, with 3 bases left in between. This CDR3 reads CATSRVSGANVLTF. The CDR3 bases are TGTGCCACCAGCAGGGTCTCTGGGGCCAACGTCCTGACTTTC.

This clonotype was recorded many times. CDR3 amino acids: CASSLGGQTNTEAFF. The CDR3 nucleotides read TGCGCCAGCAGCTTGGGGGGACAGACGAACACTGAAGCTTTCTTT. The V and J genes are TRBV5-1 and TRBJ1-1, with 7 bases matching TRBD1. The V gene's germline CDR1 is SGHRS and CDR2 YFSETQ. The CDR3 length is 15 residues. V shed 0 bases, J shed 1 base, and the junction held 3 bases outside the gene matches.

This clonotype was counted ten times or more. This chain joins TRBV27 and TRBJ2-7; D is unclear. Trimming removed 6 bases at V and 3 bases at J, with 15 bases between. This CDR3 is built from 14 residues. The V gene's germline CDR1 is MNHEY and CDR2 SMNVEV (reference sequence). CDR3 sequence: CASSARARYYEQYF. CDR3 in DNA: TGTGCCAGCAGCGCTCGGGCGAGGTACTACGAGCAGTACTTC.

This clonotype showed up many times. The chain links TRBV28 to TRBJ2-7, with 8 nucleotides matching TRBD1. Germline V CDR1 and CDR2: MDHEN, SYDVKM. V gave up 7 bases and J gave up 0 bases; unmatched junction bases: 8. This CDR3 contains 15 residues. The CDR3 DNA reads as TGTGCCAGCACCCGAGACAGGGGCGCCTCCTACGAGCAGTACTTC. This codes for CASTRDRGASYEQYF. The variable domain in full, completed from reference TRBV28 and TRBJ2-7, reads DVKVTQSSRYLVKRTGEKVFLECVQDMDHENMFWYRQDPGLGLRLIYFSYDVKMKEKGDIPEGYSVSREKKERFSLILESASTNQTSMYLCASTRDRGASYEQYFGPGTRLTVT.

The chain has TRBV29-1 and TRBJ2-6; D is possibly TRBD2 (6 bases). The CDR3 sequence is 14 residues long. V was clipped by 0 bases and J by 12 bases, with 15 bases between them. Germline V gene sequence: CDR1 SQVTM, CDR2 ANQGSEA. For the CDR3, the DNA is TGCAGCGTTGAAGAGGGAGGCAGTGTTGGCGTCCTGACTTTC. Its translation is CSVEEGGSVGVLTF.

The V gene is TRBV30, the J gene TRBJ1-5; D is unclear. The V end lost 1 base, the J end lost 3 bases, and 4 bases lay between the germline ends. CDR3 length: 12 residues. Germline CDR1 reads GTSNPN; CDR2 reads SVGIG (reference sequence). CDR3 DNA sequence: TGTGCCTGGAGTGAATCCAATCAGCCCCAGCATTTT. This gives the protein CAWSESNQPQHF.

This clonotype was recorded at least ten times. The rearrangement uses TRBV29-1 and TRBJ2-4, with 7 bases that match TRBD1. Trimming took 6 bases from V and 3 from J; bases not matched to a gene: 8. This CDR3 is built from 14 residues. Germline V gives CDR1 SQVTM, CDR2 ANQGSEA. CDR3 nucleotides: TGCAGCGTCGCCTGGGACAGCGGCAAAAACATTCAGTACTTC. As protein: CSVAWDSGKNIQYF.

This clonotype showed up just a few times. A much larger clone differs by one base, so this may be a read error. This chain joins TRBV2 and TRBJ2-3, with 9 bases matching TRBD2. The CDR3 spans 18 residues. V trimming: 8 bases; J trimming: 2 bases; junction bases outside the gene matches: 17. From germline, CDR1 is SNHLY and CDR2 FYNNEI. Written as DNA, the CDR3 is TGTGCCAGCTGTTATACTATGGGGGTAGCGGGAGCCACAGATACGCAGTATTTT. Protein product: CASCYTMGVAGATDTQYF.

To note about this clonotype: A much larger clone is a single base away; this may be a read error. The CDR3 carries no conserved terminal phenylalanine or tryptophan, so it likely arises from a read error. For the CDR3, the DNA is TGTGCCAGCAGAGGGACAGGCCTGGGGAATGAGCAGTTCCTC. The encoded protein is CASRGTGLGNEQFL. The chain links TRBV5-8 to TRBJ2-1; 8 nucleotides line up with TRBD1. Germline CDR1 and CDR2: SGHTS and YDEGEE. V was pared by 5 bases and J by 7 bases, with 8 bases of the junction left unmatched. This CDR3 region has 14 residues.

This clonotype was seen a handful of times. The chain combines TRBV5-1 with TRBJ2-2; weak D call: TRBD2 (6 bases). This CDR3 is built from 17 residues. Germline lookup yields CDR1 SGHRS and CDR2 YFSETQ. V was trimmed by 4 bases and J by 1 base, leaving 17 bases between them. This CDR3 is CASSRDFDLLNTGELFF. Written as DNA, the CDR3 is TGCGCCAGCAGCAGGGACTTTGATTTACTGAACACCGGGGAGCTGTTTTTT.

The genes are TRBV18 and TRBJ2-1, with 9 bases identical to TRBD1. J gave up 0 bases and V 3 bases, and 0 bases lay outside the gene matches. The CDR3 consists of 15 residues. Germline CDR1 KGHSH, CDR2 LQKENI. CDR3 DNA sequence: TGTGCCAGCTCACCGACAGGGGGCTCCTACAATGAGCAGTTCTTC. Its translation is CASSPTGGSYNEQFF.

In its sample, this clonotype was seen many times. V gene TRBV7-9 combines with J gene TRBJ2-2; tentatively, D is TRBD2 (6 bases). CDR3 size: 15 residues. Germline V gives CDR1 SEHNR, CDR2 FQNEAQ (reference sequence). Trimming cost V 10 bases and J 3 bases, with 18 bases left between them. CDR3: CATPSRERDTGELFF. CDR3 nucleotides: TGTGCCACCCCCTCACGGGAGAGGGACACCGGGGAGCTGTTTTTT.

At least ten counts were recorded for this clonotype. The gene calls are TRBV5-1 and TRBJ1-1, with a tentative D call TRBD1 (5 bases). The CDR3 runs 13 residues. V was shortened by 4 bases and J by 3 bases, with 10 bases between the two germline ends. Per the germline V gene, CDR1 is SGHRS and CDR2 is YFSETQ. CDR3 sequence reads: CASSTTGDTEAFF. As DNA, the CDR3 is TGCGCCAGCAGCACTACAGGTGACACTGAAGCTTTCTTT.

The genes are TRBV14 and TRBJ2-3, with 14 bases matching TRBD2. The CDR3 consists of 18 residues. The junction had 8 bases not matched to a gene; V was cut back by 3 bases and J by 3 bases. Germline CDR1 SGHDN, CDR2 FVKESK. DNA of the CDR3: TGTGCCAGCAGCCAGGGACTAGCGGGAGAAGGAGCGACAGATACGCAGTATTTT. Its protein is CASSQGLAGEGATDTQYF.

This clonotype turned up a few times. CDR3 residues: CSARELSSLPANVLTF. CDR3 bases: TGCAGTGCTAGAGAGTTAAGTAGCCTTCCGGCCAACGTCCTGACTTTC. The chain has TRBV20-1 and TRBJ2-6, with no clear D. V lost 0 bases and J lost 6, with 15 bases in between. CDR3 size: 16 residues. Germline loops: CDR1 DFQATT, CDR2 SNEGSKA (reference sequence).

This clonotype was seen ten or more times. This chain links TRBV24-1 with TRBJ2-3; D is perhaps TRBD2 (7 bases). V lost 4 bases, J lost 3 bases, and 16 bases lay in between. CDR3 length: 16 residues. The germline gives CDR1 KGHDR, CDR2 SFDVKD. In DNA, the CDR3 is TGTGCCACCAGTGAACTCGACAGGCGGGGGACAGATACGCAGTATTTT. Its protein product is CATSELDRRGTDTQYF.

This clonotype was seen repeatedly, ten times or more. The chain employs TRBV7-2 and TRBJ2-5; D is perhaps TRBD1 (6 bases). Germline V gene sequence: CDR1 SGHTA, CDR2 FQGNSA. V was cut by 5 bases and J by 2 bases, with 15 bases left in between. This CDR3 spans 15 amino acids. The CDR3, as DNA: TGTGCCAGCAGCAACCTACAGGGATGGCAAGAGACCCAGTACTTC. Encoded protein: CASSNLQGWQETQYF.

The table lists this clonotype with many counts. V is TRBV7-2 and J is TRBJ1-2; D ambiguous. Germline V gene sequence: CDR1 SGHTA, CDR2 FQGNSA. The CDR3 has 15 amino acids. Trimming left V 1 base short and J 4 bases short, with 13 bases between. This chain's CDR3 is CASSLGVRISYGYTF. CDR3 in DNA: TGTGCCAGCAGCTTAGGAGTCAGGATCAGCTATGGCTACACCTTC.

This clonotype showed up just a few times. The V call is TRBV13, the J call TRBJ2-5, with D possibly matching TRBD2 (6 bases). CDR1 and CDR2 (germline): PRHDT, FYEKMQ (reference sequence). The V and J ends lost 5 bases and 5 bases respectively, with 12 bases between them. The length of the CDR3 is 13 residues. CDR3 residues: CASSMGRGETQYF. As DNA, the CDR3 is TGTGCCAGCAGCATGGGACGGGGGGAGACCCAGTACTTC.

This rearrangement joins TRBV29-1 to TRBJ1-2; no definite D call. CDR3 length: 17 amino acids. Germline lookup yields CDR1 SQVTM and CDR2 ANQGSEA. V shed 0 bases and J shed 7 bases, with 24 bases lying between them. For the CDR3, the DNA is TGCAGCGTTGAAGACGGACCTGGCCAGCTAAAAAGGGCTGGCTACACCTTC. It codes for CSVEDGPGQLKRAGYTF.